Reported below is one T cell receptor beta chain. The antigen is undetermined. These data originate in a study of CD4 T cells in relation to SARS-CoV-2 and coronaviruses. Study-wide results and caveats: The assay detects memory recall responses, not culture-primed primary responses. Crossreactivity was assessed only for spike protein, not other viral proteins.

Deep TCR-beta sequencing used DNA from uncultured naive and memory CD4+ T cells. Repertoires were generated with immunoSEQ multiplex PCR, while TCRdb's copy carries only in-frame clones and drops some. The profile shows some 65,000 clones, more than 75% of them singletons. The V gene's germline CDR1 is SGHTA and CDR2 FQGNSA. The CDR3 is made up of 13 amino acids. V lost 2 bases and J lost 2, with 6 bases in between. Unexposed donor CD4+ T cells date from about 2010-2018, before the COVID-19 pandemic. The sequence derives from a human donor in good health. The gene calls are TRBV7-2 and TRBJ1-2; the D is unclear. The sequenced sample consisted of memory CD4+ T cells from PBMCs. CDR3 amino acids: CASSLRRNYGYTF. The CDR3 DNA reads as TGTGCCAGCAGCTTAAGACGAAACTATGGCTACACCTTC.